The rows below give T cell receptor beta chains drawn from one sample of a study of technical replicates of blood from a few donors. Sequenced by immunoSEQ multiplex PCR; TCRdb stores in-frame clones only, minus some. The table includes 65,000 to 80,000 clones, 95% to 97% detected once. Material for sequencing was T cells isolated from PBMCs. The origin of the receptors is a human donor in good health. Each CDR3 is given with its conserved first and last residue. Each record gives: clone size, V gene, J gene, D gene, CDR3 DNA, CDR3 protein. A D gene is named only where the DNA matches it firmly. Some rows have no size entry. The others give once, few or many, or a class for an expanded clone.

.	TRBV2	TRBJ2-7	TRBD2	TGTGCCAGCAGTGTCGGACTAGCGGGAGGGCACGAGCAGTACTTC	CASSVGLAGGHEQYF
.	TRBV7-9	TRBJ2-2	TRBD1	TGTGCCAGCAGCTTACAGGGGGCATACGGGGAGCTGTTTTTT	CASSLQGAYGELFF
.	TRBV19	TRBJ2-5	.	TGTGCCAGAAAGGAGCGCCAAGAGACCCAGTACTTC	CARKERQETQYF
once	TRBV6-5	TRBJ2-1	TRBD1	TGTGCCAGTCTAACCTCTGGACAGGGGTACAATGAGCAGTTCTTC	CASLTSGQGYNEQFF
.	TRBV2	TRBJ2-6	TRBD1	TGTGCCAGCAGTGGGACAGGGGGGATTCGTGGGGCCAACGTCCTGACTTTC	CASSGTGGIRGANVLTF
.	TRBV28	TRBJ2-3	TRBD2	TGTGCCAGCAGCCAACCCGGGGGGGTTGGGCAGTATTTT	CASSQPGGVGQYF
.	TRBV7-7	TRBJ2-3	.	TGTGCTAGCAGCGCCTATGAGGGAGGGGGAGATACGCAGTATTTT	CASSAYEGGGDTQYF
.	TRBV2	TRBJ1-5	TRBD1	TGTGCCAGCAACCTAGGACAGGAAAGTCAGCCCCAGCATTTT	CASNLGQESQPQHF
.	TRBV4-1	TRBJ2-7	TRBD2	TGCGCCAGCAGCCAAGTCAGCGGGGCCTCCTACGAGCAGTACTTC	CASSQVSGASYEQYF
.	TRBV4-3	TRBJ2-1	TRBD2	TGCGCCAGCAGCAGGACTAGCGGCAGCTCCTACAATGAGCAGTTCTTC	CASSRTSGSSYNEQFF
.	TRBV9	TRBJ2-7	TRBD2	TGTGCCAGCAGCGTAGGTCTAGCGGGAGACTTCGACGAGCAGTACTTC	CASSVGLAGDFDEQYF
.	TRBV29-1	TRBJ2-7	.	TGCAGCGGAGGGAATTACTACGAGCAGTACTTC	CSGGNYYEQYF
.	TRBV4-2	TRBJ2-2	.	TGTGCCAGCAGCCCCATGACAGACACCGGGGAGCTGTTTTTT	CASSPMTDTGELFF
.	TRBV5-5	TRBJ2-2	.	TGTGCCAGCAGCCACGGGGAGGGGGGCACCGGGGAGCTGTTTTTT	CASSHGEGGTGELFF
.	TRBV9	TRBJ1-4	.	TGTGCCAGCAGCGTAGGGGGCACAACTAATGAAAAACTGTTTTTT	CASSVGGTTNEKLFF
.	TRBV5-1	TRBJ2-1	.	TGCGCCAGCAGCCAACAGGTCTTCAATGAGCAGTTCTTC	CASSQQVFNEQFF
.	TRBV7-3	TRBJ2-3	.	TGTGCCAGCAGCTTAAGGGGAGTCCCCCCAGATACGCAGTATTTT	CASSLRGVPPDTQYF
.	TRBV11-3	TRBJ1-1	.	TGTGCCAGCAAGCTGCGGAACACTGAAGCTTTCTTT	CASKLRNTEAFF
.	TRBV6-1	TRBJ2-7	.	TGTGCCAGCAACCTCCTATACGAGCAGTACTTC	CASNLLYEQYF
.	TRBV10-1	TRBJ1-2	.	TGCGCCAGCAGTGACAAGGACAGTCCGGACTATGGCTACACCTTC	CASSDKDSPDYGYTF
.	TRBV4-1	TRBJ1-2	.	TGCGCCAGCAGCCAAGGGGTGGGGCCCTCCTATGGCTACACCTTC	CASSQGVGPSYGYTF
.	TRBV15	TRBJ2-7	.	TGTGCCACCAGCAGAGGACAGTTAACCTACGAGCAGTACTTC	CATSRGQLTYEQYF
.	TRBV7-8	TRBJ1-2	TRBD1	TGTGCCAGCAGCTCCCAGAGACAGGGGGCAAGAGGCTACACCTTC	CASSSQRQGARGYTF
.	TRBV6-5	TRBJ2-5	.	TGTGCCAGCAGTTACCAGGGGTGGGAAGAGACCCAGTACTTC	CASSYQGWEETQYF
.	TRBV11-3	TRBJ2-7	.	TGTGCCAGCAGCTTAGATTCAGGGGACGGACACTACGAGCAGTACTTC	CASSLDSGDGHYEQYF
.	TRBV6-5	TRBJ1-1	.	TGTGCCAGCAGTTCTTTCCGTGAAGCTTTCTTT	CASSSFREAFF
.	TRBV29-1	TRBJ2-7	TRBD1	TGCAGCGTGGACAGGGAGCCCTACGAGCAGTACTTC	CSVDREPYEQYF
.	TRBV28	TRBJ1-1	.	TGTGCCAGCAGTCTAGGTGGAACCACTGAAGCTTTCTTT	CASSLGGTTEAFF
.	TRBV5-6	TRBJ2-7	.	TGTGCCAGCAGCCGTGCAGGTTTATTATACGAGCAGTACTTC	CASSRAGLLYEQYF
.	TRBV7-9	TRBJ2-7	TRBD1	TGTGCCAGCAGCTTAGCGACCCCGGGACAGGCCTACGAGCAGTACTTC	CASSLATPGQAYEQYF
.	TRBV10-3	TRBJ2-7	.	TGTGCCATCGGGCGACAGTCGAATCGGGCCTACGAGCAGTACTTC	CAIGRQSNRAYEQYF
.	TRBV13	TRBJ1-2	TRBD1	TGTGCCAGCAGCTTGTATTGGGACAGGGACTATGGCTACACCTTC	CASSLYWDRDYGYTF
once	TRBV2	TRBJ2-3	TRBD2	TGTGCCAGCAGTGTGACGGGAGGGCCGACAGATACGCAGTATTTT	CASSVTGGPTDTQYF
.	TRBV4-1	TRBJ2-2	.	TGCGCCAGCAGCCAGAGCGGTAGTCCCGGGGAGCTGTTTTTT	CASSQSGSPGELFF
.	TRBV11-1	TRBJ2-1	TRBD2	TGTGCCAGCAGCTCCCTAAAAACTAGCGGGGTCTACAATGAGCAGTTCTTC	CASSSLKTSGVYNEQFF
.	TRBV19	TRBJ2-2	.	TGTGCCAGTAGTATAGTAGGTGGGCCCGGGGAGCTGTTTTTT	CASSIVGGPGELFF
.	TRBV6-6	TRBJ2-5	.	TGTGCCAGCAGTTACGTCGCAGACTCGCTTCGAGAGACCCAGTACTTC	CASSYVADSLRETQYF
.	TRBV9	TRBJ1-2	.	TGTGCCAGCACTCCGGGACACACACTTTATGGCTACACCTTC	CASTPGHTLYGYTF
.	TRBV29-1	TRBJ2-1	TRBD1	TGCAGCGTTACAGACAGGGACACCTCCTACAATGAGCAGTTCTTC	CSVTDRDTSYNEQFF
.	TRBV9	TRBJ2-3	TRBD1	TGTGCCAGCAGCGTGACAGGGGGGCCAAGCACAGATACGCAGTATTTT	CASSVTGGPSTDTQYF
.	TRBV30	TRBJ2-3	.	TGTGCCTGGAGTCGGGATCCTTACACAGATACGCAGTATTTT	CAWSRDPYTDTQYF
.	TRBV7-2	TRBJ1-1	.	TGTGCCAGCAGCTTACCTTCTAAGAGGACTGAAGCTTTCTTT	CASSLPSKRTEAFF
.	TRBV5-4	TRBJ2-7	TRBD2	TGTGCCAGCAGCGTTAGCGGGCCGCCCTACGAGCAGTACTTC	CASSVSGPPYEQYF
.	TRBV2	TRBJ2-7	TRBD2	TGTGCCAGCAGTGAAGAACAACTAGCGGGAGGATCCTACGAGCAGTACTTC	CASSEEQLAGGSYEQYF
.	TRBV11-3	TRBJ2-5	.	TGTGCCAGCAGCTTAGCCCCCGGGGAGACCCAGTACTTC	CASSLAPGETQYF
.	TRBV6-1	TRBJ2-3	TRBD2	TGTGCCAGCAAAGAGGGGAGGGTATTAGATACGCAGTATTTT	CASKEGRVLDTQYF
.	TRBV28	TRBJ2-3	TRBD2	TGTGCCAGCAGTTTTCCGGGACTAGCGGGATTCGTAGATACGCAGTATTTT	CASSFPGLAGFVDTQYF
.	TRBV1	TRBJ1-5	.	TGCACCAGCAGCCAAGTTTTAAGGGGACAGCCCCAGCATTTT	CTSSQVLRGQPQHF
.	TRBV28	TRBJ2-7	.	TGTGCCAGCAGTGCCCCACAGGGAAGCTACGAGCAGTACTTC	CASSAPQGSYEQYF
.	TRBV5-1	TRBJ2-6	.	TGCGCCAGCAGCTCTCCGGGAGACTCTGGGGCCAACGTCCTGACTTTC	CASSSPGDSGANVLTF
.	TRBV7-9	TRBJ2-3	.	TGTGCCAGCAGTGGAGGGACCATTGGGACAGATACGCAGTATTTT	CASSGGTIGTDTQYF
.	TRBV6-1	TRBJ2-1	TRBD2	TGTGCCAGCAGTGAAGTAGGGACTAGCGGGAGCTACAATGAGCAGTTCTTC	CASSEVGTSGSYNEQFF
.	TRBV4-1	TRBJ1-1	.	TGCGCCAGCAGCCAAGAAGCGGCGGGGAGGGGGGCTTTCTTT	CASSQEAAGRGAFF
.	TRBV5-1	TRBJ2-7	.	TGCGCCAGCAGCTTGGCCAGGGGAGGGAGGGAATCCTACGAGCAGTACTTC	CASSLARGGRESYEQYF
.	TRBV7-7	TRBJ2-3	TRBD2	TGTGCCAGCAGCTTAACTAGCGGGACTCATACGCAGTATTTT	CASSLTSGTHTQYF
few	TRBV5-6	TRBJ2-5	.	TGTGCCAGCAGCTTGATTCAAGAGCGGTATGAGACCCAGTACTTC	CASSLIQERYETQYF
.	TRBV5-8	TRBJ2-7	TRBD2	TGTGCCAGCAGCTTGGGACTAGCGGGTTCCTACGAGCAGTACTTC	CASSLGLAGSYEQYF
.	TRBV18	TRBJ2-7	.	TGTGCCAGCTCACCACGAGCAGGGATATATGACGAGCAGTACTTC	CASSPRAGIYDEQYF
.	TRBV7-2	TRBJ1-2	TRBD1	TGTGCCAGCAGCCTGACAGGGGGCGGTTTAGATGGCTACACCTTC	CASSLTGGGLDGYTF
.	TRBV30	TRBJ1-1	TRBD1	TGTGCCTTCAATTTTCAGGGGGCCACTGAAGCTTTCTTT	CAFNFQGATEAFF